The 5 T cell receptor beta chains listed next were all sequenced from one sample in a study of blood T cell repertoires in COVID-19. Libraries were prepared by immunoSEQ multiplex PCR; TCRdb keeps only in-frame clonotypes and omits some of them. The sample contains roughly 180,000 clones, over 70% of which appear only once. Sequencing was performed on peripheral blood. The receptors derive from a man between 60 and 75 years old with active or convalescent COVID-19.

The chain has TRBV3-1 (or the pseudogene TRBV3-2) and TRBJ1-1; D gene uncertain. Germline V gene lookup returns CDR1 LGHDT and CDR2 YNNKEL (reference sequence). The CDR3 has 12 residues. Trimming removed 7 bases at V and 0 bases at J, with 6 bases between. CDR3 amino acids: CASMSVNTEAFF. The CDR3 coding sequence is TGTGCCAGCATGTCCGTGAACACTGAAGCTTTCTTT.

This clone has just a few counts. The chain has TRBV5-8 and TRBJ1-2, with D possibly matching TRBD1 (5 bases). Germline V CDR1 and CDR2: SGHTS, YDEGEE. The V gene lost 5 bases and the J gene lost 2 bases, with 13 bases spanning the gap. The CDR3 runs 14 residues. The CDR3 DNA reads as TGTGCCAGCAGGACTAGACAGTTAAACTATGGCTACACCTTC. Translated, it gives CASRTRQLNYGYTF.

The chain uses TRBV6-2 or TRBV6-3 and TRBJ1-5; D gene unclear. Germline V lookup: CDR1 MNHEY, CDR2 SVGEGT. V lost 2 bases and J 0 bases, leaving 8 bases between the germline ends. This CDR3 is 15 amino acids long. The CDR3 DNA sequence: TGTGCCAGCAGTTACACAGATACTAGCAATCAGCCCCAGCATTTT. Amino acids: CASSYTDTSNQPQHF.

The chain uses TRBV7-9 and TRBJ2-7; tentatively, D is TRBD1 (6 bases). Germline values: CDR1 SEHNR, CDR2 FQNEAQ (reference sequence). Deletions cut 6 bases from V and 0 bases from J, with 15 bases between. The CDR3 extends over 15 amino acids. CDR3 amino acids: CASSPSGTHSYEQYF. The CDR3 coding sequence is TGTGCCAGCAGTCCATCCGGGACACACTCCTACGAGCAGTACTTC. Full variable domain (outside the CDR3, taken from reference TRBV7-9 and TRBJ2-7): DTGVSQNPRHKITKRGQNVTFRCDPISEHNRLYWYRQTLGQGPEFLTYFQNEAQLEKSRLLSDRFSAERPKGSFSTLEIQRTEQGDSAMYLCASSPSGTHSYEQYFGPGTRLTVT.

The CDR3 sequence is CAISETDRVSQHF. In DNA form, the CDR3 reads TGTGCCATCAGTGAGACCGACAGGGTGTCCCAGCATTTT. The chain links TRBV10-3 to TRBJ1-5; 7 bases align to TRBD1. The CDR3 covers 13 residues. With 2 bases clipped from V and 11 bases from J, the junction kept 6 bases outside the gene matches. The germline gives CDR1 ENHRY, CDR2 SYGVKD.